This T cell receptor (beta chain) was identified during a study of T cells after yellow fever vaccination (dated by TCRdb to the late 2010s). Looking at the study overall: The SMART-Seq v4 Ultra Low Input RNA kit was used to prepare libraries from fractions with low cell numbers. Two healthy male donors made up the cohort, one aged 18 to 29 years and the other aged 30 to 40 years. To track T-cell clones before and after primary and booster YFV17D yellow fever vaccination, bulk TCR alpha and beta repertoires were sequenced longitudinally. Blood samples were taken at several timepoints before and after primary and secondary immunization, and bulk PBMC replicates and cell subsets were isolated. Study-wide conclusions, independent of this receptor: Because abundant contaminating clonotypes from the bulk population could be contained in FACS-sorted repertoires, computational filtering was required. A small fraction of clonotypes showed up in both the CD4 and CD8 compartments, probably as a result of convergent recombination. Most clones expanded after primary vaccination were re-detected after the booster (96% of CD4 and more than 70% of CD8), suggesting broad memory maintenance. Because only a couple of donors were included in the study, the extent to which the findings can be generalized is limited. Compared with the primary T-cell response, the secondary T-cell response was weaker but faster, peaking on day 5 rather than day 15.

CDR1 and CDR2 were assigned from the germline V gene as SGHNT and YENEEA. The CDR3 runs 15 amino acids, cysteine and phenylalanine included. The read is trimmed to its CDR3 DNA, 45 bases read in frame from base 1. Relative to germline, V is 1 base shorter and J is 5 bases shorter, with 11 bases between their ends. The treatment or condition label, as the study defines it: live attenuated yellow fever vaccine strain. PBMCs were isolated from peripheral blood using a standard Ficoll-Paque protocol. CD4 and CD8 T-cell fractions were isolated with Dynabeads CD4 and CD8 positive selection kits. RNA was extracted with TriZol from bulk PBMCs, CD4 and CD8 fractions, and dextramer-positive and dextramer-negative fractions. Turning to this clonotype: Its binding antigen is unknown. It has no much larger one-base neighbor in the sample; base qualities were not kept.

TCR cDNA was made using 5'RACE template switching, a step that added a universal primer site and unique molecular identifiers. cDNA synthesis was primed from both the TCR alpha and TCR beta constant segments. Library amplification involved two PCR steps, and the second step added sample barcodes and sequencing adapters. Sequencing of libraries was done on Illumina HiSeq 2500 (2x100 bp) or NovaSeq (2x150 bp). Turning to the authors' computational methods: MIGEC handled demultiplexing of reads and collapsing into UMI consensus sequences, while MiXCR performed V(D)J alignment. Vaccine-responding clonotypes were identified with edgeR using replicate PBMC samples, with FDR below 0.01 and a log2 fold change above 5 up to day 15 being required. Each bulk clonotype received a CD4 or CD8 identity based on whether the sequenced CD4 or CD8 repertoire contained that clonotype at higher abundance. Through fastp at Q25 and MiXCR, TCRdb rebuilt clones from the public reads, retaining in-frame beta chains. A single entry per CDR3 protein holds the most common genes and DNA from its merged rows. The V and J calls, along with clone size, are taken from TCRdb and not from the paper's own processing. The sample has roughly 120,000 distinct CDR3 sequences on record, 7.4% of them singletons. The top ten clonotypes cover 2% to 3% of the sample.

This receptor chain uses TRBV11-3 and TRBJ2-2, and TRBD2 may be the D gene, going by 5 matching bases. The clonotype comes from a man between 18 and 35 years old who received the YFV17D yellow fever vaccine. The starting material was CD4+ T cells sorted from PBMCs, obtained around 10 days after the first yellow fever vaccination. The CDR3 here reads CASSLGLTMTGELFF. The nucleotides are TGTGCCAGCAGCTTAGGACTAACGATGACCGGGGAGCTGTTTTTT.